This paragraph reports one TCR beta chain. Its antigen is still unknown. Each of the patients experienced relapse following autologous stem cell transplantation, and their brentuximab vedotin exposure differed. Some clones are missing from TCRdb's copy, which holds only in-frame ones; the method was immunoSEQ multiplex PCR. The data contain around 66,000 clones, around 91% of them seen just once; the ten biggest clones take up about 15%. The CDR3 contains 16 residues. Germline values: CDR1 MGHDK, CDR2 SYGVNS. The V end lost 10 bases, the J end lost 5 bases, and 23 bases lay between the germline ends. This entry comes from a study of PD-1 blockade in classical Hodgkin lymphoma. Overall study: Patients were treated with nivolumab at 3 mg/kg, and this was given intravenously every 2 weeks. General study points: The authors have not defined what causes the repertoire differences, possibly disease activity or prior therapy.

Here the sequenced sample was peripheral blood mononuclear cells (PBMCs), taken at baseline. This TCR derives from a human donor with classical Hodgkin lymphoma. The V call is TRBV25-1, the J call TRBJ1-4; no clear D. Here the CDR3 DNA reads TGTGCCACCCTTCCCGGGAGCCCGAGGCTGAATGAAAAACTGTTTTTT. Protein sequence: CATLPGSPRLNEKLFF. The complete variable domain, with remaining parts taken from reference TRBV25-1 and TRBJ1-4, reads EADIYQTPRYLVIGTGKKITLECSQTMGHDKMYWYQQDPGMELHLIHYSYGVNSTEKGDLSSESTVSRIRTEHFPLTLESARPSHTSQYLCATLPGSPRLNEKLFFGSGTQLSVL.